This T cell receptor (beta chain) was identified in a study of cytomegalovirus exposure and HLA in healthy donors. The CDR3 is 16 amino acids. Trimming took off 0 bases at V and 2 bases at J, with 9 bases between the two ends. Germline lookup yields CDR1 SGHDT and CDR2 YYEEEE. Study-wide results and caveats: In a later analysis, productive TCRs from donors in an Asian-associated ancestry cluster reportedly carried fewer N-insertions than the cohort mean. Follow-up analysis later connected one missense variant in DCLRE1C with trimming of TCR beta V- and J-genes. An apparent linkage of common viral pathogens to several of the most significant clusters emerged in a later analysis. CMV serostatus was the sole immune exposure information available.

Comment on this clone: Its target is unknown.

Primers included in the PCR were 60 Vbeta and 13 Jbeta primers. TCRdb's copy holds only in-frame clones and misses some; the assay was immunoSEQ multiplex PCR. The sample has about 38,000 clones; about nine tenths are singletons. J is TRBJ2-6 and V is TRBV5-6, with a tentative D call TRBD2 (5 bases). The sample taken for sequencing was PBMCs. This sequence was found in a woman in her thirties or forties in good health and CMV-seropositive. The CDR3 sequence is CASSLAYGAGANVLTF. CDR3 coding DNA: TGTGCCAGCAGCTTGGCCTACGGGGCTGGGGCCAACGTCCTGACTTTC.